The 8 T cell receptor beta chains below all came from one sample that was sequenced in a study of cytomegalovirus exposure and HLA in healthy donors. Primers: 60 Vbeta forward and 13 Jbeta reverse. Measured with immunoSEQ multiplex PCR; TCRdb has only the in-frame clones, and not every one. The table has 150,000 to 200,000 clones, over 70% seen once; the top ten hold about 0.5%. Sequencing input: PBMCs. Receptors were obtained from a woman in her forties or fifties in good health and CMV-seronegative.

V is TRBV15 and J is TRBJ2-5; D is perhaps TRBD1 (8 bases). CDR1 LNHNV and CDR2 YYDKDF come from the germline V gene (reference sequence). Trimming removed 3 bases at V and 4 bases at J, with 12 bases between. CDR3 size: 14 residues. CDR3 residues: CATSSNRGGETQYF. CDR3 nucleotides: TGTGCCACCAGCAGTAACAGGGGGGGAGAGACCCAGTACTTC.

The chain links TRBV27 to TRBJ1-2; 7 bases are a match to TRBD1. The CDR3 covers 14 residues. V shed 1 base and J 5 bases; nucleotides not matched to a gene: 4. CDR1 is MNHEY, CDR2 SMNVEV, per germline (reference sequence). The CDR3 here is CASSLYPGGYGYTF. The CDR3 DNA sequence: TGTGCCAGCAGTTTATATCCAGGGGGATATGGCTACACCTTC.

Worth noting for this clone: Other DNA variants within this sample encode the same CDR3. The chain uses TRBV30 and TRBJ1-1, with D tentatively TRBD1 (5 bases). Trimming removed 0 bases at V and 5 bases at J, with 7 bases between. The V gene's germline CDR1 is GTSNPN and CDR2 SVGIG (reference sequence). The CDR3 length is 12 residues. CDR3 nucleotide sequence: TGTGCCTGGAGTGTAAGGGGAACTGAAGCTTTCTTT. Its translation: CAWSVRGTEAFF.

The V gene is TRBV10-1, the J gene TRBJ2-2; D remains unclear. Deletions cut 0 bases from V and 6 bases from J, with 5 bases between. Germline assignment: CDR1 WNHNN and CDR2 SYGVQD (reference sequence). CDR3 length: 13 amino acids. The CDR3 spells CASSESSSGELFF. Written as DNA, the CDR3 is TGCGCCAGCAGTGAGTCGAGCTCCGGGGAGCTGTTTTTT.

CDR3 region: CASSYREGGTNEKLFF. In DNA, the CDR3 is TGTGCCAGCAGTTACCGGGAGGGCGGCACTAATGAAAAACTGTTTTTT. V usage is TRBV6-6 and J usage is TRBJ1-4; D ambiguous. This CDR3 contains 16 residues. Germline V lookup: CDR1 MNHNY, CDR2 SVGAGI (reference sequence). V gave up 2 bases and J gave up 2 bases, with 12 bases separating them.

This chain connects TRBV6-5 to TRBJ2-1, with D perhaps TRBD1 (6 bases). The CDR3 consists of 15 residues. Germline CDR1 is MNHEY and CDR2 is SVGAGI. V was shortened by 5 bases and J by 0 bases, with 11 bases between the two germline ends. Here the CDR3 reads CASSTGLGSYNEQFF. As DNA, the CDR3 is TGTGCCAGCAGTACAGGGCTGGGCTCCTACAATGAGCAGTTCTTC.

V gene TRBV30 combines with J gene TRBJ2-7; TRBD2 aligns across 8 bases. Germline-derived CDR1 and CDR2 are GTSNPN and SVGIG (reference sequence). The CDR3 consists of 15 residues. With V trimmed by 5 bases and J by 3 bases, 12 bases remained unmatched. The CDR3 protein is CAWGISGALVYEQYF. The CDR3 nucleotides are TGTGCCTGGGGAATTAGCGGGGCTCTCGTCTACGAGCAGTACTTC.

This clone was seen more than once but under ten times. J is TRBJ2-3 and V is TRBV29-1; 8 bases map to TRBD2. With V trimmed by 7 bases and J by 0 bases, 6 bases remained unmatched. The CDR3 covers 14 residues. Germline CDR1 is SQVTM and CDR2 is ANQGSEA. The CDR3 region is CSENSGISTDTQYF. For the CDR3, the DNA is TGCAGCGAAAATAGCGGGATTAGCACAGATACGCAGTATTTT.